This TCR beta chain comes out of a study of vaccination and CD4 T cells after COVID-19. The CDR3 is 15 amino acids. Trimming cost V 4 bases and J 7 bases; bases outside gene matches: 15. The germline gives CDR1 DFQATT, CDR2 SNEGSKA (reference sequence). This clonotype was counted a few times. Its specificity is not known. Time point denoted: late sampling 161 to 241 days after vaccination in three convalescent patients. Treatment here: roughly nine-day PBMC culture with coronavirus spike peptide pools or control peptides (ViraFEST assay). Oncomine TCR Beta short-read sequencing was applied to DNA from cultured CD4+ T cells. Each CDR3 protein gets one entry after TCRdb re-called the PCR reads with MiXCR. The sample lists tens of thousands of distinct CDR3 sequences, about 35% occurring once.

The J gene is TRBJ2-7, the V gene TRBV20-1, with 8 positions matching TRBD2. The sequence was obtained from a human donor who had recovered from COVID-19. Sequencing used CD4+ T cells from blood, cultured in vitro, obtained about 7 months after SARS-CoV-2 vaccination. In nucleotides, the CDR3 is TGCAGTGCTACCCTTCAACCAGGAGCGGGAGAAGAGCAGTACTTC. Translating gives CSATLQPGAGEEQYF.